Given below is one T cell receptor beta chain in context. What it binds is unknown. CDR3 size: 15 residues. The ends were cut back, 0 bases at V and 1 base at J, with 9 bases in the middle. The germline V gene has CDR1 SGHRS and CDR2 YFSETQ. It was by quantitative 5'-RACE with molecular barcodes that TCR beta libraries were made. One entry per CDR3 protein results from TCRdb running MiXCR on the 5' RACE reads. The table lists 250,000 or so distinct CDR3 sequences, roughly 25% of them singletons. This entry belongs to a study of CD8 T cells in ankylosing spondylitis. General observations from the study: Prior work had noted some motif variants in reactive arthritis blood and synovial fluid. Several highly homologous variants made up a TCR beta motif, and this motif appeared characteristic of ankylosing spondylitis blood. Disease-linked clones reportedly concentrated significantly in matched ankylosing spondylitis synovial fluid.

This sequence was found in a male donor with ankylosing spondylitis or in good health (not recorded which). The gene calls are TRBV5-1 and TRBJ2-3; D might be TRBD1 (5 bases). The sequenced sample consisted of blood, either unsorted or a sorted T cell fraction (not recorded which). CDR3 sequence: CASSLEDSRTDTQYF. In DNA form, the CDR3 reads TGCGCCAGCAGCTTGGAAGACAGCCGCACAGATACGCAGTATTTT.